The entry that follows covers one TCR beta chain sequence. Its recognized antigen is unknown. Sequencing took place on an Illumina HiSeq 2000. The TCR beta cDNA libraries were made using 5'RACE template switching, a step that added both a universal primer site and unique molecular identifiers. Synthesis of cDNA was primed from the TCR beta constant segment and was followed by two consecutive PCR amplification steps. Per the authors' processing: MIGEC handled demultiplexing of the reads and grouping by UMI, while MiTCR was used to assemble and quantify clonotypes. To exclude erroneous sequences, any TCR cDNA sequence not supported by at least two reads was discarded. Downstream repertoire analysis used the tcR package, and clonotypes were matched across fractions by CDR3 nucleotide sequence plus V segment. Antigen specificity was annotated against VDJdb with VDJmatch, allowing one amino acid substitution in CDR3. After reprocessing by TCRdb, each CDR3 protein sequence is one entry, and no DNA is given. The V and J calls were determined by TCRdb, not by the authors. The sample's clone listing holds 200,000 to 300,000 distinct CDR3 sequences. The ten largest clones capture about 0.4% of the sample.

This specimen comes from a study of T cells expressing NK-cell markers (dated by TCRdb to between 2020 and 2021). At the level of the whole study: Three sorted T-cell subsets (CD3+CD56+NKG2C+, CD3+CD56+NKG2C- and CD3+CD56-NKG2C+) from 8 or 9 donors had their TCR beta-chain repertoires profiled. Of the eight sequenced donors, seven were found to be HCMV-seropositive and one was found to be HCMV-seronegative. The study sequenced eight donors, all healthy volunteers chosen at random: three men and five women. Libraries were sequenced as 2 x 150 bp reads on Illumina HiSeq 2000/2500, MiSeq or NextSeq. What the study reported, not specific to this receptor: For about 6 donors, the dominant CD3+CD56+NKG2C+ clonotypes were among the top 10 CD8+ clonotypes and accounted for about 1.0-8% of CD8+ T cells. Whether the expanded NKG2C-expressing T cell clones were specific for HCMV antigens remained unclear. Those dominant clonotypes were again the most abundant among CD3+CD56-NKG2C+ cells in a handful of donors, at about 25-60.1%.

HCMV serostatus was determined by detecting HCMV-specific IgG in serum with a commercial ELISA kit. Peripheral blood mononuclear cells were isolated from blood by Ficoll density gradient centrifugation. The CDR3 has 15 amino acids, counting the end cysteine and phenylalanine. No DNA has been recorded. The germline V gene gives CDR1 as SGHRS and CDR2 as YFSETQ. The source is a young man in good health. Donor details come from another sample of the same person, matched by shared clones. Sequencing was carried out using blood T cells: a sorted CD56 or NKG2C T cell subset, CD4+ or CD8+ T cells, or bulk PBMC T cells (not recorded which). The rearranged chain carries TRBV5-1 and TRBJ2-1; the D call from TCRdb, TRBD1, cannot be confirmed without DNA. The CDR3 region: CASSYDRDRGNEQFF.